The clone carrying this T cell receptor (beta chain) was recorded only once. The antigen is not known. Primers included in the PCR were 60 Vbeta and 13 Jbeta primers. Some clones are missing from TCRdb's copy, which holds only in-frame ones; the method was immunoSEQ multiplex PCR. The sample carries over 110,000 clones, 80% recorded once. This record comes from a study of cytomegalovirus exposure and HLA in healthy donors. General observations from the study: Reports indicated that the classifier achieved high specificity and sensitivity in diagnosing cytomegalovirus status.

This TCR derives from a man aged 35 to 55 in good health and CMV-seronegative. Sequencing was carried out using PBMCs.

The CDR3 loop reads CASSSDRLGEKLFF. In DNA form, the CDR3 reads TGTGCCAGTAGTTCGGACAGACTGGGGGAAAAACTGTTTTTT. The chain carries TRBV19 and TRBJ1-4; TRBD1 is a possible D gene (6 bases). Germline V gives CDR1 LNHDA, CDR2 SQIVND (reference sequence). The length of the CDR3 is 14 residues. Trimming left V 5 bases short and J 8 bases short, with 15 bases between. Combining the CDR3 with reference TRBV19 and TRBJ1-4 gives the whole variable domain DGGITQSPKYLFRKEGQNVTLSCEQNLNHDAMYWYRQDPGQGLRLIYYSQIVNDFQKGDIAEGYSVSREKKESFPLTVTSAQKNPTAFYLCASSSDRLGEKLFFGSGTQLSVL.